This entry is about one T cell receptor beta chain. This specimen belongs to a study of graft-versus-host responses after intestinal transplantation. Trimming removed 6 bases at V and 2 bases at J, with 1 base between. The CDR3 contains 10 residues. The germline V gene has CDR1 MGHDK and CDR2 SYGVNS. Sequencing was performed with immunoSEQ multiplex PCR; in TCRdb, only in-frame clones are kept and a portion is missing. The sample has 12,000 to 15,000 clones, about 28% seen once; the top ten hold roughly 3.9%. This clonotype was sampled from a human patient who received an intestinal transplant. This rearrangement joins TRBV25-1 to TRBJ2-5; D remains unclear. This specimen consisted of alloreactive CD4+ T cells from a mixed lymphocyte reaction culture, obtained before intestinal transplant. The subset here: CFSE-low proliferating T cells sorted from roughly 6-day pre-transplant mixed lymphocyte reaction (GvH or HvG direction). CDR3 DNA sequence: TGTGCCAGCAGGCAAGAGACCCAGTACTTC. As protein: CASRQETQYF.